This is a list of T cell receptor beta chains from one sample in a study of cytomegalovirus exposure and HLA in healthy donors. Profiling relied on immunoSEQ multiplex PCR, and the TCRdb table lists in-frame clones only, not all of them. The sample has some 130,000 clones; 80% are singletons. The sample consisted of PBMCs. The receptors here all came from a man in his forties in good health and CMV-seronegative. Each CDR3 is given with its conserved first and last residue. The D gene is left open where the match is weak. Expanded clones are given a class, and other clones once, few, many or no size at all.

TRBJ1-1 | TRBV5-4 | - | - | CASSLRTGREKAFF | TGTGCCAGCAGCTTGAGAACAGGTCGCGAGAAAGCTTTCTTT
TRBJ1-5 | TRBV19 | - | - | CASSSPGGWSQPQHF | TGTGCCAGTAGTTCCCCGGGGGGCTGGAGTCAGCCCCAGCATTTT
TRBJ1-1 | TRBV5-4 | - | - | CASSRPVVGEGAEAFF | TGTGCCAGCAGCCGCCCAGTAGTCGGTGAGGGGGCTGAAGCTTTCTTT
TRBJ2-7 | TRBV7-2 | once | TRBD2 | CASSPTLAGASYEQYF | TGTGCCAGCAGCCCCACACTAGCGGGGGCTTCCTACGAGCAGTACTTC
TRBJ1-1 | TRBV7-8 | - | - | CASSLEGGDTEAFF | TGTGCCAGCAGCCTAGAAGGGGGGGACACTGAAGCTTTCTTT
TRBJ2-2 | TRBV6-6 | - | - | CASIGGNAGELFF | TGTGCCAGCATCGGGGGAAACGCCGGGGAGCTGTTTTTT
TRBJ2-7 | TRBV28 | - | - | CASSLLGGSTYEQYF | TGTGCCAGCAGCCTTCTGGGGGGATCCACCTACGAGCAGTACTTC
TRBJ1-2 | TRBV7-9 | - | TRBD1 | CASSGLRQGNYGYTF | TGTGCCAGCAGCGGTCTGAGACAGGGAAACTATGGCTACACCTTC
TRBJ2-1 | TRBV19 | - | TRBD2 | CASSIGLAGYNEQFF | TGTGCCAGTAGTATAGGCCTAGCGGGATACAATGAGCAGTTCTTC
TRBJ1-2 | TRBV10-3 | once | TRBD1 | CAIRDRDNYGYTF | TGTGCCATCAGGGACAGGGATAACTATGGCTACACCTTC
TRBJ1-1 | TRBV18 | - | TRBD1 | CASSPQPRTGTLGGEAFF | TGTGCCAGCTCACCACAGCCCCGGACAGGGACTCTGGGGGGTGAAGCTTTCTTT
TRBJ2-2 | TRBV6-5 | - | TRBD2 | CASSYEGGFGGELFF | TGTGCCAGCAGTTACGAGGGAGGGTTTGGCGGGGAGCTGTTTTTT
TRBJ2-3 | TRBV5-1 | once | TRBD2 | CASSLIGRLTTDTQYF | TGCGCCAGCAGCTTGATCGGGAGGTTAACCACAGATACGCAGTATTTT
TRBJ1-5 | TRBV28 | - | - | CASSWTSGADQPQHF | TGTGCCAGCAGTTGGACCTCAGGGGCCGATCAGCCCCAGCATTTT
TRBJ2-2 | TRBV27 | - | TRBD2 | CASSQTSGGSVSGELFF | TGTGCCAGCAGTCAGACTAGCGGGGGATCAGTTTCCGGGGAGCTGTTTTTT
TRBJ2-7 | TRBV9 | - | TRBD1 | CASSADRGSYEQYF | TGTGCCAGCAGCGCTGACAGGGGCTCCTACGAGCAGTACTTC
TRBJ1-5 | TRBV30 | - | - | CAWSLQGVRSNQPQHF | TGTGCCTGGAGTCTCCAAGGGGTTCGGAGCAATCAGCCCCAGCATTTT
TRBJ2-2 | TRBV28 | - | TRBD2 | CASGSGGANTGELFF | TGTGCCAGCGGCAGCGGGGGCGCGAACACCGGGGAGCTGTTTTTT
TRBJ1-2 | TRBV29-1 | - | TRBD1 | CSVQQGAEGYTF | TGCAGCGTTCAACAGGGGGCAGAAGGCTACACCTTC
TRBJ2-2 | TRBV5-1 | - | TRBD2 | CASSLEASGSPGELFF | TGCGCCAGCAGCTTGGAGGCTAGCGGGAGCCCCGGGGAGCTGTTTTTT
TRBJ1-2 | TRBV7-8 | - | - | CASSPNSRVDYGYTF | TGTGCCAGCAGTCCGAATAGCAGGGTTGACTATGGCTACACCTTC
TRBJ2-2 | TRBV6-1 | - | - | CASSERGRVNTGELFF | TGTGCCAGCAGTGAGAGAGGCAGGGTGAACACCGGGGAGCTGTTTTTT
TRBJ2-7 | TRBV30 | - | - | CACRGQRGYEQYF | TGTGCCTGTAGAGGACAGAGAGGATACGAGCAGTACTTC
TRBJ1-5 | TRBV30 | few | - | CAWGTQGGQPQHF | TGTGCCTGGGGTACACAGGGCGGTCAGCCCCAGCATTTT
TRBJ1-3 | TRBV5-1 | - | - | CASSAHEPGSTIYF | TGCGCCAGCAGCGCCCATGAACCAGGGTCCACCATATATTTT
TRBJ2-2 | TRBV15 | - | TRBD2 | CATSRGLAGGTNTGELFF | TGTGCCACCAGCAGAGGGCTAGCGGGGGGTACGAACACCGGGGAGCTGTTTTTT
TRBJ2-2 | TRBV18 | once | TRBD2 | CASSPPGLAGAPGGELFF | TGTGCCAGCTCACCACCGGGCCTAGCGGGAGCCCCGGGAGGGGAGCTGTTTTTT
TRBJ2-1 | TRBV2 | - | - | CASRNWPGTQIYNEQFF | TGTGCCAGCAGGAATTGGCCCGGGACTCAGATCTACAATGAGCAGTTCTTC
TRBJ2-7 | TRBV11-2 | - | TRBD2 | CASSRAGTSSTEQYF | TGTGCCAGCAGCCGCGCCGGGACTAGCTCGACCGAGCAGTACTTC
TRBJ1-1 | TRBV6-5 | - | TRBD1 | CASRPTGGWSTEAFF | TGTGCCAGCAGACCTACAGGGGGATGGAGCACTGAAGCTTTCTTT
TRBJ1-5 | TRBV6-1 | few | - | CASSGRRGAVGDSNQPQHF | TGTGCCAGCAGTGGGCGCAGGGGAGCGGTGGGGGATAGCAATCAGCCCCAGCATTTT
TRBJ2-7 | TRBV18 | - | TRBD1 | CASSRTGQSSYEQYF | TGTGCCAGCTCACGAACGGGACAGAGCTCCTACGAGCAGTACTTC
TRBJ2-5 | TRBV29-1 | - | TRBD2 | CSALTSGGETQYF | TGCAGCGCCCTCACTAGCGGGGGTGAGACCCAGTACTTC
TRBJ1-5 | TRBV2 | - | - | CASSESRLKGGQPQHF | TGTGCCAGCAGCGAATCTAGACTAAAAGGGGGTCAGCCCCAGCATTTT
TRBJ2-5 | TRBV13 | few | - | CASSLKWNREETQYF | TGTGCCAGCAGCTTAAAGTGGAACAGGGAAGAGACCCAGTACTTC
TRBJ2-3 | TRBV9 | - | TRBD2 | CASSPPPSGSSDTQYF | TGTGCCAGCAGCCCCCCCCCTAGCGGGAGTTCAGATACGCAGTATTTT
TRBJ2-7 | TRBV28 | - | - | CASSSPSDIDYEQYF | TGTGCCAGCAGCTCTCCCTCGGACATTGACTACGAGCAGTACTTC
TRBJ2-7 | TRBV5-1 | - | TRBD2 | CASSWGTSGYEQYF | TGCGCCAGCAGCTGGGGGACTAGCGGGTACGAGCAGTACTTC
TRBJ1-1 | TRBV30 | - | - | CAWAGSTEAFF | TGTGCCTGGGCTGGGAGCACTGAAGCTTTCTTT
TRBJ2-2 | TRBV28 | - | TRBD2 | CASSRGTILNTGELFF | TGTGCCAGCAGTCGGGGGACTATACTCAACACCGGGGAGCTGTTTTTT
TRBJ2-1 | TRBV5-4 | - | TRBD2 | CASRSGTSGRGNEQFF | TGTGCCAGCAGATCCGGGACTAGCGGGAGAGGCAATGAGCAGTTCTTC
TRBJ2-2 | TRBV18 | - | TRBD2 | CASSPPGLANTGELFF | TGTGCCAGCTCACCTCCTGGACTAGCAAACACCGGGGAGCTGTTTTTT
TRBJ2-7 | TRBV6-4 | - | TRBD1 | CASSERDRVLFYEQYF | TGTGCCAGCAGTGAGCGGGACAGGGTCTTATTCTACGAGCAGTACTTC
TRBJ1-1 | TRBV28 | - | - | CASSLRQVNTEAFF | TGTGCCAGCAGTTTACGCCAGGTAAACACTGAAGCTTTCTTT
TRBJ2-5 | TRBV7-9 | - | TRBD1 | CASSPGTGEFKTQYF | TGTGCCAGCAGCCCCGGGACAGGGGAATTCAAGACCCAGTACTTC
TRBJ2-3 | TRBV5-4 | - | TRBD2 | CASSPAGRTDTQYF | TGTGCCAGCAGCCCAGCGGGACGCACAGATACGCAGTATTTT
TRBJ2-2 | TRBV6-5 | - | TRBD1 | CASGTGTNTGELFF | TGTGCCAGCGGGACAGGGACGAACACCGGGGAGCTGTTTTTT